This passage covers 12 T cell receptor beta chains from one sample sequenced in a study of cytomegalovirus exposure and HLA in healthy donors. 13 Jbeta primers and 60 Vbeta primers were used for the PCR. Sequencing was performed with immunoSEQ multiplex PCR; in TCRdb, only in-frame clones are kept and a portion is missing. The table includes tens of thousands of clones, roughly four fifths detected once. The sample comprised PBMCs. These receptors were obtained from a man aged 30 to 45 in good health and CMV-seropositive.

The CDR3 sequence is CASSPSGSGEQFF. CDR3 nucleotides: TGTGCCAGCAGCCCGAGCGGGAGTGGCGAGCAGTTCTTC. The chain recombines TRBV9 with TRBJ2-1; 8 nucleotides agree with TRBD2. V dropped 4 bases and J dropped 10; count of bases not matched to a gene: 7. From germline, CDR1 is SGDLS and CDR2 YYNGEE. The CDR3 has 13 residues.

In this sample, this clone turned up a few times. The chain carries TRBV28 and TRBJ2-7; TRBD1 agrees at 12 bases. The ends lost 3 bases at V and 2 bases at J; junction bases unmatched: 2. This CDR3 has 15 residues. Germline V gene lookup returns CDR1 MDHEN and CDR2 SYDVKM. This CDR3 reads CASSLGTGGPYEQYF. The CDR3 coding sequence is TGTGCCAGCAGTTTGGGGACAGGGGGCCCCTACGAGCAGTACTTC. The whole variable domain, filled in from reference TRBV28 and TRBJ2-7, reads DVKVTQSSRYLVKRTGEKVFLECVQDMDHENMFWYRQDPGLGLRLIYFSYDVKMKEKGDIPEGYSVSREKKERFSLILESASTNQTSMYLCASSLGTGGPYEQYFGPGTRLTVT.

The V gene is TRBV27, the J gene TRBJ2-7, with 7 bases identical to TRBD1. The length of the CDR3 is 15 residues. Germline V gives CDR1 MNHEY, CDR2 SMNVEV (reference sequence). V lost 6 bases to trimming and J lost 0 bases; unmatched junction nucleotides: 8. CDR3 sequence (DNA): TGTGCCAGCAGCAAAGGGACAGCGAGCTCCTACGAGCAGTACTTC. Its translation: CASSKGTASSYEQYF.

The chain recombines TRBV25-1 with TRBJ2-5, with TRBD2 identical over 9 bases. This CDR3 is built from 14 residues. Looked up from germline, CDR1 is MGHDK and CDR2 is SYGVNS. V trimming: 8 bases; J trimming: 4 bases; junction bases outside the gene matches: 8. The CDR3 loop is CASGSGSPPETQYF. CDR3 DNA: TGTGCCAGCGGTAGCGGGAGTCCCCCAGAGACCCAGTACTTC.

The chain couples TRBV5-8 to TRBJ2-7; tentatively, D is TRBD2 (5 bases). CDR1 is SGHTS and CDR2 is YDEGEE in the germline V gene. This CDR3 has 14 residues. V lost 0 bases and J lost 0, with 7 bases in between. The CDR3 reads CASSLAGYSYEQYF. Written as DNA, the CDR3 is TGTGCCAGCAGCTTGGCGGGGTACTCCTACGAGCAGTACTTC.

This chain links TRBV28 with TRBJ1-5, with 7 bases that match TRBD1. CDR3 size: 14 residues. V trimming: 6 bases; J trimming: 7 bases; junction bases outside the gene matches: 9. CDR1 is MDHEN, CDR2 SYDVKM, per germline. The chain's CDR3 is CASSYDRVPQPQHF. The CDR3 coding sequence is TGTGCCAGCAGCTACGACAGGGTCCCCCAGCCCCAGCATTTT.

This clone showed up just a few times. The genes are TRBV4-3 and TRBJ1-1, with D possibly TRBD1 on 5 matching bases. The CDR3 is 17 amino acids. Germline-derived CDR1 and CDR2 are LGHNA and YSLEER. With 0 bases removed from V and 0 bases from J, the gap between germline ends came to 14 bases. The DNA for the CDR3 is TGCGCCAGCAGCCAAGATCTTGGGGGGAGGATGAACACTGAAGCTTTCTTT. This sequence encodes CASSQDLGGRMNTEAFF.

This clone was observed a few times. The chain recombines TRBV19 with TRBJ2-7; TRBD1 agrees at 11 bases. Looked up from germline, CDR1 is LNHDA and CDR2 is SQIVND (reference sequence). Losses at the gene ends were 6 bases for V and 6 bases for J; bases not matched to a gene: 1. This CDR3 region has 12 residues. For the CDR3, the DNA is TGTGCCAGTAGAGGGACAGGGGGCGAGCAGTACTTC. Protein product: CASRGTGGEQYF.

By frequency in the sample, this clone is medium-sized. The V and J genes are TRBV6-5 and TRBJ2-5; 7 nucleotides match TRBD1. Trimming took 0 bases from V and 4 from J; bases not matched to a gene: 5. Germline V gene lookup returns CDR1 MNHEY and CDR2 SVGAGI. This CDR3 has 15 amino acids. CDR3 sequence reads: CASSYSRAGGETQYF. As DNA, the CDR3 is TGTGCCAGCAGTTACTCGAGAGCAGGGGGAGAGACCCAGTACTTC.

To note about this clone: Relative to the germline gene, one junction end is altered; a read error may explain this. The chain links TRBV11-2 to TRBJ1-2, with a possible D match to TRBD1 (5 bases). The CDR3 extends over 12 amino acids. Germline CDR1 is SGHAT and CDR2 is FQNNGV. DNA for the CDR3: TGTGCCAGCACCTTAGGGGAGGGCAGGGACACCTTC. As protein: CASTLGEGRDTF.

Here the CDR3 DNA reads TGTGCCAGCTCTCCCCGCGGGAGTCGGGCAGATACGCAGTATTTT. The encoded protein is CASSPRGSRADTQYF. This sequence joins TRBV18 and TRBJ2-3; TRBD2 matches 7 bases. Germline V lookup: CDR1 KGHSH, CDR2 LQKENI. The CDR3 runs 15 residues. Germline trimming cut 6 bases from V and 4 bases from J; bases unmatched to any gene: 10.

The chain joins TRBV2 to TRBJ2-2; D is possibly TRBD2 (6 bases). Deletions cut 8 bases from V and 6 bases from J, with 13 bases between. The CDR3 runs to 13 residues. Germline V gene sequence: CDR1 SNHLY, CDR2 FYNNEI. The CDR3 DNA follows: TGTGCCAGCGGCGGGAATCGGGCCGGGGAGCTGTTTTTT. This sequence encodes CASGGNRAGELFF.